This entry lists 13 T cell receptor beta chains sequenced from one sample in a study of blood T cell repertoires in COVID-19. Produced via immunoSEQ multiplex PCR; TCRdb's table is partial and in-frame only. The sample lists about 93,000 clones, more than 65% occurring once. The sample taken for sequencing was peripheral blood. These receptors were obtained from a human donor in a cohort sampled during active COVID-19.

CDR3 sequence: CASSDRNTEAFF. For the CDR3, the DNA is TGTGCCAGCTCAGACAGGAACACTGAAGCTTTCTTT. The gene calls are TRBV18 and TRBJ1-1; maybe TRBD1 (5 bases). V was trimmed by 5 bases and J by 1 base, leaving 5 bases between them. The CDR3 loop spans 12 amino acids. Germline-derived CDR1 and CDR2 are KGHSH and LQKENI.

V gene TRBV5-1 combines with J gene TRBJ2-5, with TRBD2 matching over 12 bases. The CDR3 sequence is 17 residues long. After removal of 0 bases from V and 4 bases from J, the junction contained 7 bases not matched to a gene. CDR1 and CDR2 (germline): SGHRS, YFSETQ. The DNA of the CDR3 is TGCGCCAGCAGCTTGGATCCTAGCGGGAGGGGGGGAGAGACCCAGTACTTC. Its translation is CASSLDPSGRGGETQYF.

The DNA for the CDR3 is TGTGCCAGCATTGCGGGGACAGCCTCCTACGAGCAGTACTTC. Encoded protein: CASIAGTASYEQYF. The chain has TRBV28 and TRBJ2-7, with a tentative D call TRBD1 (7 bases). Between the trimmed V and J ends, which lost 7 bases and 0 bases, there was a span of 13 bases. There are 14 residues in the CDR3. Germline V CDR1 and CDR2: MDHEN, SYDVKM.

This clone was found a few times. V is TRBV10-3 and J is TRBJ1-2; D not certain. The germline V gene has CDR1 ENHRY and CDR2 SYGVKD. This CDR3 is built from 14 residues. The V gene lost 0 bases and the J gene lost 6 bases, with 11 bases spanning the gap. CDR3 bases: TGTGCCATCAGTGAGTCGGGAGGAGGCGATGGCTACACCTTC. Encoded protein: CAISESGGGDGYTF.

The chain links TRBV6-5 to TRBJ1-5, with D possibly being TRBD1 (6 bases). The germline V and J ends were trimmed by 8 bases and 2 bases, with 16 bases remaining between them. Germline assignment: CDR1 MNHEY and CDR2 SVGAGI. The CDR3 loop spans 15 amino acids. CDR3 coding DNA: TGTGCCAGCCTAAAGGGGGGGTTTGGCAATCAGCCCCAGCATTTT. Translating it yields CASLKGGFGNQPQHF.

This rearrangement joins TRBV3-1 (or the pseudogene TRBV3-2) to TRBJ1-3; D is unresolved. Germline-derived CDR1 and CDR2 are LGHDT and YNNKEL (reference sequence). V shed 5 bases and J shed 0 bases, with 14 bases lying between them. The CDR3 extends over 16 amino acids. The CDR3 is CASSVPTGSSGNTIYF. CDR3 coding DNA: TGTGCCAGCAGCGTACCGACGGGGAGCTCTGGAAACACCATATATTTT.

The genes are TRBV19 and TRBJ1-2, with D hard to call. This CDR3 region has 16 residues. The germline gives CDR1 LNHDA, CDR2 SQIVND (reference sequence). The germline V and J ends were trimmed by 4 bases and 6 bases, with 21 bases remaining between them. This chain's CDR3 is CASSTNEGGRAHGYTF. For the CDR3, the DNA is TGTGCCAGTAGTACGAATGAAGGCGGGAGGGCCCATGGCTACACCTTC.

V is TRBV2 and J is TRBJ1-3; no definite D call. Germline CDR1 reads SNHLY; CDR2 reads FYNNEI. Trimming took off 3 bases at V and 2 bases at J, with 11 bases between the two ends. This CDR3 comprises 15 residues. The CDR3 DNA sequence: TGTGCCAGCAGTGAGAGCCCGCCGCCTGGAAACACCATATATTTT. It yields the protein CASSESPPPGNTIYF.

The CDR3 protein is CASSLDRRTTYEQYF. The CDR3 region has the DNA TGTGCCAGCAGCTTAGATCGTCGGACAACCTACGAGCAGTACTTC. The V gene is TRBV11-2, the J gene TRBJ2-7; D possibly corresponds to TRBD1 (5 bases). The CDR3 runs 15 residues. Germline V gives CDR1 SGHAT, CDR2 FQNNGV. V was clipped by 0 bases and J by 2 bases, with 11 bases between them.

In this sample, this clone turned up once. The rearrangement uses TRBV27 and TRBJ2-3; D uncertain. The V gene lost 3 bases and the J gene lost 2 bases, with 6 bases spanning the gap. The germline gives CDR1 MNHEY, CDR2 SMNVEV (reference sequence). This CDR3 spans 13 amino acids. The CDR3 bases are TGTGCCAGCAGTTTCCAAAACACAGATACGCAGTATTTT. It encodes CASSFQNTDTQYF.

The chain has TRBV5-1 and TRBJ2-1; D may be TRBD1 (6 bases). The CDR3 is 17 amino acids. V lost 4 bases and J lost 3, with 20 bases in between. CDR1 and CDR2 from the germline V gene are SGHRS and YFSETQ. The CDR3 coding sequence is TGCGCCAGCAGCCCGAACCTTGGACAGACCGGCTACAATGAGCAGTTCTTC. This sequence encodes CASSPNLGQTGYNEQFF.

The chain combines TRBV30 with TRBJ1-5, with D uncertain. The CDR3 spans 13 residues. Deletions cut 2 bases from V and 3 bases from J, with 8 bases between. Germline CDR1 reads GTSNPN; CDR2 reads SVGIG (reference sequence). CDR3 in DNA: TGTGCCTGGAGTAACACGTTCAATCAGCCCCAGCATTTT. Protein sequence: CAWSNTFNQPQHF.

The rearrangement uses TRBV2 and TRBJ1-4; D remains ambiguous. Trimming stripped 3 bases from V and 11 bases from J, with 7 bases between. Germline assignment: CDR1 SNHLY and CDR2 FYNNEI. CDR3 length equals 11 residues. Here the CDR3 reads CASSDGEKLFF. DNA of the CDR3: TGTGCCAGCAGTGATGGGGAGAAACTGTTTTTT. The full variable domain, completed using reference TRBV2 and TRBJ1-4, is EPEVTQTPSHQVTQMGQEVILRCVPISNHLYFYWYRQILGQKVEFLVSFYNNEISEKSEIFDDQFSVERPDGSNFTLKIRSTKLEDSAMYFCASSDGEKLFFGSGTQLSVL.